The source of this T cell receptor (beta chain) is a study of sequential checkpoint blockade in melanoma. Study at large: Randomization was 1:1 between first-line nivolumab→ipilimumab and ipilimumab→nivolumab.

This table comes from immunoSEQ multiplex PCR, and its TCRdb copy is limited to in-frame clones, with some not included. The table has under 15,000 clones, roughly 76% seen once. Treatment described: randomized to nivolumab then ipilimumab (arm A) or the reverse (arm B). Patients had received no earlier DNA-damaging chemotherapy. Per germline, CDR1 ENHRY and CDR2 SYGVKD. This CDR3 region has 11 residues. The V end lost 3 bases, the J end lost 11 bases, and 10 bases lay between the germline ends. This clonotype originated in a human patient with melanoma. Some clones in this sample may be carry-over from other donors' samples. The sequences come from CD8+ T cells sorted from blood (inferred from file names), collected from a patient given nivolumab and ipilimumab in sequence. This chain links TRBV10-3 with TRBJ1-2; D is uncertain. This CDR3 is CAISDMGSYTF. CDR3 nucleotides: TGTGCCATCAGTGATATGGGGAGTTACACCTTC.